These 15 T cell receptor beta chains came from one sample sequenced in a study of CD8 T cells in Susac syndrome (dated by TCRdb to the late 2010s). The library relied on the immunoSEQ multiplex PCR assay. RNA was extracted using the RNeasy kit, and about 0.45 to 1 microgram was reverse transcribed with random hexamers. TCRdb itself trimmed the public reads at Q25 with fastp, ran MiXCR and retained productive beta chains. Here each entry gathers all rows of one CDR3 protein and keeps the most common genes and DNA. Within this sample are 80,000 or so distinct CDR3 sequences, with around 93% of them counted one time only. Over 0.5% of the sample is in the top ten clones. Sequenced input: CD4+ T cells from PBMCs. These TCRs come from a human donor with Susac syndrome.

J is TRBJ1-2 and V is TRBV4-2, with 7 positions matching TRBD1. This CDR3 spans 15 amino acids. V was pared by 3 bases and J by 2 bases, with 6 bases of the junction left unmatched. Germline V gene lookup returns CDR1 LGHNA and CDR2 YNFKEQ. The CDR3 is CASSHPEGANYGYTF. The CDR3 region has the DNA TGTGCCAGCAGCCACCCGGAGGGGGCAAACTATGGCTACACCTTC.

V is TRBV24-1 and J is TRBJ2-7; D may be TRBD2 (5 bases). Germline V gives CDR1 KGHDR, CDR2 SFDVKD. V lost 9 bases, J lost 3 bases, and 11 bases lay in between. The length of the CDR3 is 12 residues. For the CDR3, the DNA is TGTGCCACCCCCAGGAGGAGCTACGAGCAGTACTTC. It encodes CATPRRSYEQYF.

The chain is built from TRBV3-1 and TRBJ2-5, with a weak D call TRBD2 (5 bases). The CDR3 length is 12 residues. Germline-derived CDR1 and CDR2 are LGHDT and YNNKEL (reference sequence). The V and J ends lost 3 bases and 9 bases respectively, with 11 bases between them. CDR3 sequence: CASSQEDVAQYF. CDR3 bases: TGTGCCAGCAGCCAGGAGGATGTGGCCCAGTACTTC.

The chain recombines TRBV7-3 with TRBJ2-1; 8 nucleotides line up with TRBD2. The germline V gene has CDR1 SGHTA and CDR2 FQGTGA. The trim removed 4 bases at V and 0 bases at J, leaving 11 bases unmatched. This CDR3 is built from 18 residues. The CDR3 DNA reads TGTGCCAGCAGCTCCAAAAAAAAGCTAGCGGGCTCCTACAATGAGCAGTTCTTC. Residues: CASSSKKKLAGSYNEQFF.

The chain carries TRBV6-4 and TRBJ2-6; 10 bases agree with TRBD1. From germline, CDR1 is MRHNA and CDR2 SNTAGT. The CDR3 consists of 16 residues. With 2 bases clipped from V and 4 bases from J, the junction kept 2 bases outside the gene matches. The CDR3 DNA reads as TGTGCCAGCAGTGACGGGACAGGGGTCGGGGCCAACGTCCTGACTTTC. Residues: CASSDGTGVGANVLTF.

The chain links TRBV18 to TRBJ2-7; D may correspond to TRBD1 or TRBD2 (6 bases each). CDR1 and CDR2 from the germline V gene are KGHSH and LQKENI. V was pared by 3 bases and J by 6 bases, with 15 bases between. This CDR3 comprises 14 residues. DNA for the CDR3: TGTGCCAGCTCACCCCAACAGGGAGGAGGCGAGCAGTACTTC. Protein sequence: CASSPQQGGGEQYF.

The V and J genes are TRBV6-5 and TRBJ1-6; D remains ambiguous. The V gene lost 2 bases and the J gene lost 0 bases, with 2 bases spanning the gap. The V gene's germline CDR1 is MNHEY and CDR2 SVGAGI. The CDR3 loop spans 14 amino acids. CDR3 protein: CASSYSSYNSPLHF. Written as DNA, the CDR3 is TGTGCCAGCAGTTACAGCTCCTATAATTCACCCCTCCACTTT.

The J gene is TRBJ1-1, the V gene TRBV12-5, with 9 bases lining up with TRBD1. V lost 7 bases, J lost 7 bases, and 10 bases stayed unmatched. The CDR3 covers 14 residues. Germline V gene sequence: CDR1 LGHNT, CDR2 FRNRAP. CDR3 region: CASAPGQGDIEAFF. CDR3 nucleotide sequence: TGTGCTAGTGCCCCGGGACAGGGAGACATTGAAGCTTTCTTT.

The chain uses TRBV20-1 and TRBJ1-4; 7 bases match TRBD1. CDR1 is DFQATT, CDR2 SNEGSKA, per germline (reference sequence). J lost 2 bases, V lost 1 base, and 4 bases had no gene match. There are 15 residues in the CDR3. Here the CDR3 reads CSARVQGRTNEKLFF. The DNA for the CDR3 is TGCAGTGCTAGAGTACAGGGGCGGACTAATGAAAAACTGTTTTTT.

CDR3 region: CASSLASLAGGRGETQYF. As DNA, the CDR3 is TGTGCCAGCAGCTTAGCTAGCCTAGCGGGAGGGAGAGGAGAGACCCAGTACTTC. The chain combines TRBV7-8 with TRBJ2-5; 12 nucleotides match TRBD2. V shed 0 bases, J shed 4 bases, and the junction held 9 bases outside the gene matches. Germline V CDR1 and CDR2: SGHVS, FQNEAQ. CDR3 length: 18 residues.

The chain employs TRBV5-1 and TRBJ1-3, with D unclear. The CDR3 is 15 amino acids. V shed 0 bases and J shed 1 base, with 8 bases lying between them. Germline loops: CDR1 SGHRS, CDR2 YFSETQ. The CDR3 DNA follows: TGCGCCAGCAGCTTGGACGGGCAGTCTGGAAACACCATATATTTT. The encoded protein is CASSLDGQSGNTIYF.

This rearrangement joins TRBV3-1 to TRBJ2-7, with D perhaps matching TRBD2 (6 bases). Germline-derived CDR1 and CDR2 are LGHDT and YNNKEL (reference sequence). V lost 4 bases and J lost 2, with 12 bases in between. The CDR3 totals 14 residues. The CDR3 DNA reads as TGTGCCAGCAGCCGGCGGGGTAGTACCTACGAGCAGTACTTC. Its translation: CASSRRGSTYEQYF.

The chain combines TRBV28 with TRBJ2-1; D is tentatively TRBD1 or TRBD2 (5 bases each). Germline V gives CDR1 MDHEN, CDR2 SYDVKM. This CDR3 comprises 16 residues. The V end was cut by 5 bases, the J end by 7 bases, with 21 bases between. The CDR3 nucleotides read TGTGCCAGCAGTCCTAGCCGTAGCAGGGAAGGGAATGAGCAGTTCTTC. Protein sequence: CASSPSRSREGNEQFF.

This chain joins TRBV20-1 and TRBJ2-5; D is possibly TRBD1 (7 bases). V lost 5 bases and J 7 bases, leaving 14 bases between the germline ends. From germline, CDR1 is DFQATT and CDR2 SNEGSKA (reference sequence). The CDR3 totals 12 residues. This CDR3 reads CSALSQGGTQYF. Here the CDR3 DNA reads TGCAGTGCTCTCAGTCAGGGGGGGACCCAGTACTTC.

The chain carries TRBV3-1 and TRBJ1-1; no definite D call. The ends were cut back, 4 bases at V and 0 bases at J, with 9 bases in the middle. The CDR3 runs 14 residues. CDR1 is LGHDT and CDR2 is YNNKEL in the germline V gene (reference sequence). CDR3 nucleotide sequence: TGTGCCAGCAGCCCTCTCCTTCTGAACACTGAAGCTTTCTTT. It is translated as CASSPLLLNTEAFF.